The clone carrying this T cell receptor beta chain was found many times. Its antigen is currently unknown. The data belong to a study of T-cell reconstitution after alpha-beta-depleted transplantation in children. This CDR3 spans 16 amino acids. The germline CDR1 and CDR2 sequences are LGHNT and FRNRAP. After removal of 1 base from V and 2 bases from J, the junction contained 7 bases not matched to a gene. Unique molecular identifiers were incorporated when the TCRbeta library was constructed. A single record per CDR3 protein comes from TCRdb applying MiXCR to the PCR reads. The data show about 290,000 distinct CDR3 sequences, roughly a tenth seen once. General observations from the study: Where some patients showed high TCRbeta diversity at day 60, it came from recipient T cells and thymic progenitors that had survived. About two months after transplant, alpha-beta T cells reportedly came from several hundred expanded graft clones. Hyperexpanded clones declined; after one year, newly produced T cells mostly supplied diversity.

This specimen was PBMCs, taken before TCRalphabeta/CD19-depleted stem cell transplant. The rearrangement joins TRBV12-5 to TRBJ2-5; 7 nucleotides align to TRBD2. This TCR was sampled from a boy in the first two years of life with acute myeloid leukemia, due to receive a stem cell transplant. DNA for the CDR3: TGTGCTAGTGGTTTGGGCGTATCGCGGGAGCAAGAGACCCAGTACTTC. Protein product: CASGLGVSREQETQYF.